The 3 T cell receptor beta chains below come from one sample, sequenced in a study of control samples from healthy donors and cancer patients. Data came from immunoSEQ multiplex PCR; TCRdb stores just in-frame clones and leaves some out. The sample includes about 150,000 clones, more than 85% of them seen just once. Sequences were obtained from blood. These receptors originate from a woman aged 40 to 50 in good health.

The CDR3: CASSLGTAGDYGYTF. The CDR3 DNA reads TGTGCCAGCAGCTTAGGGACAGCCGGCGACTATGGCTACACCTTC. This chain connects TRBV11-1 to TRBJ1-2, with D tentatively TRBD1 (6 bases). Per the germline V gene, CDR1 is SGHAT and CDR2 is FQDESV (reference sequence). The V gene lost 1 base and the J gene lost 3 bases, with 12 bases spanning the gap. This CDR3 has 15 amino acids.

The V call is TRBV3-1 (or the pseudogene TRBV3-2), the J call TRBJ1-2, with D unresolved. The CDR3 covers 11 residues. Trimming removed 3 bases from V and 4 bases from J, with 3 bases in between. CDR1 is LGHDT, CDR2 YNNKEL, per germline (reference sequence). CDR3 loop: CASSQAYGYTF. The CDR3, as DNA: TGTGCCAGCAGCCAGGCCTATGGCTACACCTTC.

This chain joins TRBV5-1 and TRBJ2-5, with TRBD1 matching over 7 bases. The CDR3 has 14 amino acids. The germline gives CDR1 SGHRS, CDR2 YFSETQ. The junction had 3 bases not matched to a gene; V was cut back by 0 bases and J by 4 bases. CDR3 in DNA: TGCGCCAGCAGCTTGGAGGGGGCTAGAGAGACCCAGTACTTC. Translation: CASSLEGARETQYF.